The 22 T cell receptor beta chains listed next were all sequenced from one sample in a study of cytomegalovirus exposure and HLA in healthy donors. The study ran its PCR with 60 Vbeta and 13 Jbeta primers. The assay was immunoSEQ multiplex PCR, and TCRdb's table has in-frame clones only and misses some. This table has roughly 150,000 clones, around a tenth appearing once. The sample comprised PBMCs. All receptors come from a man aged 45-60 years in good health and CMV-seronegative.

This clone was found a few times. The J gene is TRBJ2-2, the V gene TRBV7-3; TRBD1 matches 8 bases. Germline loops: CDR1 SGHTA, CDR2 FQGTGA. V lost 2 bases, J lost 5 bases, and 7 bases stayed unmatched. The CDR3 spans 16 residues. CDR3 loop: CASSLAGGTGTGELFF. The CDR3 DNA follows: TGTGCCAGCAGCTTAGCAGGGGGCACCGGGACCGGGGAGCTGTTTTTT.

This clone was counted only a few times. This chain connects TRBV27 to TRBJ2-2, with a possible D match to TRBD1 (6 bases). Per the germline V gene, CDR1 is MNHEY and CDR2 is SMNVEV (reference sequence). This CDR3 contains 15 residues. V lost 3 bases and J 1 base, leaving 9 bases between the germline ends. Here the CDR3 DNA reads TGTGCCAGCAGTTTTCAGGGGCTGAACACCGGGGAGCTGTTTTTT. It codes for CASSFQGLNTGELFF.

The chain employs TRBV7-3 and TRBJ2-5; 10 nucleotides match TRBD1. The V and J ends lost 5 bases and 4 bases, in that order; junction bases with no gene match: 1. Germline CDR1 and CDR2: SGHTA and FQGTGA. CDR3 length: 13 amino acids. The CDR3 reads CASSGQGGETQYF. The CDR3 region has the DNA TGTGCCAGCAGCGGACAGGGGGGAGAGACCCAGTACTTC.

This clone has more than one count but fewer than ten. The junction departs from the called germline gene at one end, perhaps through a read error. The V call is TRBV7-7, the J call TRBJ2-2; D might be TRBD2 (5 bases). This CDR3 has 15 residues. Germline V lookup: CDR1 SSHAT, CDR2 FNYEAQ (reference sequence). CDR3 protein: CASSLIPGDTGELFF. The CDR3 coding sequence is TGTGCTAGCAGCTTAATACCCGGGGACACCGGGGAGCTGTTTTTT.

This clone turned up a few times. The V gene is TRBV19, the J gene TRBJ2-3; the match to TRBD1 covers 10 bases. The V segment lost 3 bases and the J segment 2 bases; nucleotides outside the gene matches: 2. The germline V gene has CDR1 LNHDA and CDR2 SQIVND (reference sequence). The CDR3 is 15 residues long. The CDR3 coding sequence is TGTGCCAGTAGTATCGGGACAGGGGACACAGATACGCAGTATTTT. As protein: CASSIGTGDTDTQYF.

The V gene is TRBV28, the J gene TRBJ2-7, with TRBD1 as a possible D gene (6 bases). The length of the CDR3 is 15 residues. The germline V and J ends were trimmed by 1 base and 0 bases, with 10 bases remaining between them. Per the germline V gene, CDR1 is MDHEN and CDR2 is SYDVKM. CDR3 protein: CASSLSGQLSYEQYF. The CDR3 DNA is TGTGCCAGCAGTTTATCCGGACAGCTCTCCTACGAGCAGTACTTC.

This clone was detected a few times. The chain has TRBV7-9 and TRBJ1-1; D is perhaps TRBD1 (6 bases). Germline V gives CDR1 SEHNR, CDR2 FQNEAQ (reference sequence). CDR3 length: 13 residues. V gave up 7 bases and J gave up 2 bases, with 11 bases separating them. CDR3 in amino acids: CASIKDRNTEAFF. CDR3 DNA: TGTGCCAGCATCAAGGACAGAAACACTGAAGCTTTCTTT.

The chain is built from TRBV9 and TRBJ1-1; D remains unclear. The germline V gene encodes CDR1 SGDLS and CDR2 YYNGEE. This CDR3 is 13 amino acids long. Trimming took off 3 bases at V and 1 base at J, with 7 bases between the two ends. The CDR3 nucleotides read TGTGCCAGCAGCGAACAGCAGAACACTGAAGCTTTCTTT. Its translation is CASSEQQNTEAFF.

V usage is TRBV6-4 and J usage is TRBJ2-3; D perhaps matches TRBD2 (6 bases). The CDR3 has 13 amino acids. The V end was cut by 4 bases, the J end by 2 bases, with 7 bases between. Germline CDR1 and CDR2: MRHNA and SNTAGT. For the CDR3, the DNA is TGTGCCAGCAGTGCGGGAGACACAGATACGCAGTATTTT. Translating it yields CASSAGDTDTQYF.

The V call is TRBV5-4, the J call TRBJ2-7; 8 bases are shared with TRBD1. Unmatched junction bases numbered 8, after V lost 3 bases and J lost 6 bases. The CDR3 spans 14 residues. Germline lookup yields CDR1 SGHNT and CDR2 YYREEE (reference sequence). This CDR3 is CASSSRDRWGEQYF. CDR3 in DNA: TGTGCCAGCAGCTCACGGGACAGGTGGGGCGAGCAGTACTTC.

This clone occurred a few times. The rearrangement links TRBV6-4 to TRBJ2-2; no clear D. V lost 3 bases, J lost 4 bases, and 6 bases lay in between. Germline V gene sequence: CDR1 MRHNA, CDR2 SNTAGT. The CDR3 is 13 amino acids. CDR3: CASSENSTGELFF. The CDR3 nucleotides read TGTGCCAGCAGTGAAAATAGCACCGGGGAGCTGTTTTTT.

The chain is built from TRBV6-5 and TRBJ2-7; no definite D call. Trimming cost V 0 bases and J 7 bases, with 19 bases left between them. CDR1 and CDR2 (germline): MNHEY, SVGAGI. The CDR3 is 16 amino acids. In DNA form, the CDR3 reads TGTGCCAGCAGTTACTCCGCCGACTGGCGTGTCGGGGAGCAGTACTTC. This codes for CASSYSADWRVGEQYF.

This sequence joins TRBV5-1 and TRBJ2-7, with 9 bases lining up with TRBD2. This CDR3 is built from 17 residues. J was trimmed by 2 bases and V by 0 bases; bases with no gene match: 9. Germline CDR1 is SGHRS and CDR2 is YFSETQ. The CDR3 DNA reads TGCGCCAGCAGCTTGGATGGGACAGCGGGAGGAGCCTACGAGCAGTACTTC. It specifies CASSLDGTAGGAYEQYF.

The genes are TRBV5-6 and TRBJ1-4, with 8 bases aligning to TRBD1. This CDR3 is built from 16 residues. V lost 3 bases and J lost 0; bases outside the gene matches: 4. Per the germline V gene, CDR1 is SGHDT and CDR2 is YYEEEE. DNA of the CDR3: TGTGCCAGCAGCTCTCAGACAGGGGCAACTAATGAAAAACTGTTTTTT. Translating gives CASSSQTGATNEKLFF.

This clone was seen at least ten times. The rearrangement joins TRBV6-1 to TRBJ1-5, with TRBD1 identical over 7 bases. The CDR3 is 15 amino acids. V was clipped by 6 bases and J by 6 bases; unmatched bases: 11. The germline V gene encodes CDR1 MNHNS and CDR2 SASEGT. CDR3 protein: CASRDPTGSGQPQHF. The CDR3 coding sequence is TGTGCCAGCAGGGATCCGACAGGGTCGGGTCAGCCCCAGCATTTT.

This clone was counted only a few times. The gene calls are TRBV5-1 and TRBJ2-3; 9 bases map to TRBD1. CDR3 length: 16 residues. V gave up 4 bases and J gave up 4 bases; unmatched junction bases: 10. Germline V gene lookup returns CDR1 SGHRS and CDR2 YFSETQ. In DNA form, the CDR3 reads TGCGCCAGCAGCCGCCTGGGACAGGGTATCGCAGATACGCAGTATTTT. It is translated as CASSRLGQGIADTQYF.

This clone has only a few counts. The rearrangement links TRBV7-8 to TRBJ2-7; tentative D call: TRBD2 (5 bases). This CDR3 spans 15 amino acids. Germline CDR1 SGHVS, CDR2 FQNEAQ. V lost 4 bases and J 2 bases, leaving 15 bases between the germline ends. The CDR3 nucleotides are TGTGCCAGCAGCTCCGGCCCCGGGGAAGCCTACGAGCAGTACTTC. This gives the protein CASSSGPGEAYEQYF.

The chain links TRBV7-3 to TRBJ2-1; 12 bases fit TRBD2. This CDR3 has 17 amino acids. The V gene end was trimmed by 6 bases and the J gene end by 10 bases; junction bases not matched to a gene: 16. The V gene's germline CDR1 is SGHTA and CDR2 FQGTGA. This CDR3 is CASRYTSGGPYEGEQFF. CDR3 coding DNA: TGTGCCAGCAGATACACTAGCGGGGGGCCCTATGAGGGAGAGCAGTTCTTC. Filled out from reference TRBV7-3 and TRBJ2-1, the complete variable domain reads GAGVSQTPSNKVTEKGKYVELRCDPISGHTALYWYRQSLGQGPEFLIYFQGTGAADDSGLPNDRFFAVRPEGSVSTLKIQRTERGDSAVYLCASRYTSGGPYEGEQFFGPGTRLTVL.

The sample holds a few counts of this clone. The chain recombines TRBV7-2 with TRBJ1-6; 8 bases line up with TRBD1. The trim removed 0 bases at V and 9 bases at J, leaving 7 bases unmatched. Germline CDR1 and CDR2: SGHTA and FQGNSA. The CDR3 runs 16 residues. CDR3 amino acids: CASSLAVDRVISPLHF. In nucleotides, the CDR3 is TGTGCCAGCAGCTTAGCTGTGGACAGGGTCATTTCACCCCTCCACTTT.

The chain recombines TRBV6-5 with TRBJ2-1; 7 bases are shared with TRBD2. V shed 4 bases and J 5 bases; nucleotides not matched to a gene: 8. CDR1 is MNHEY and CDR2 is SVGAGI in the germline V gene. The CDR3 totals 15 residues. The CDR3 is CASSSRELVNNEQFF. DNA for the CDR3: TGTGCCAGCAGTTCGCGGGAGTTGGTTAACAATGAGCAGTTCTTC.

The V call is TRBV5-8, the J call TRBJ2-5, with 14 bases lining up with TRBD2. CDR1 and CDR2 from the germline V gene are SGHTS and YDEGEE. The CDR3 consists of 17 residues. The V segment lost 0 bases and the J segment 2 bases; nucleotides outside the gene matches: 3. As DNA, the CDR3 is TGTGCCAGCAGCTTGGGACTAGCGGGGGGGACACAAGAGACCCAGTACTTC. Translating gives CASSLGLAGGTQETQYF.

The chain combines TRBV5-1 with TRBJ2-5; a weak D match, TRBD2 (7 bases). The ends were cut back, 4 bases at V and 1 base at J, with 14 bases in the middle. CDR1 is SGHRS, CDR2 YFSETQ, per germline. The CDR3 extends over 15 amino acids. The DNA for the CDR3 is TGCGCCAGCAGCCGTAACAGGGAGGGCCAAGAGACCCAGTACTTC. Its translation: CASSRNREGQETQYF.